This TCR beta chain comes out of a study of shared clonotypes between healthy human individuals. TCRdb's copy holds only in-frame clones and misses some; the assay was immunoSEQ multiplex PCR. Of around 1,000,000 clones in the sample, 70% to 85% were seen once. Each donor was a Caucasian adult residing in Nashville, Tennessee. The authors divided CD4+ cells into CD45RA+ naive and CD45RA-negative memory subsets. Findings of the study overall: Around 5% was the fraction of naive CD4 clonotypes found shared across a handful of donors.

The CDR3 runs to 10 residues. Looked up from germline, CDR1 is SNHLY and CDR2 is FYNNEI. With 8 bases removed from V and 3 bases from J, the gap between germline ends came to 5 bases. This clone was picked up a small number of times. What it recognizes is unknown. A much larger clone differs by one base, so this may be a read error. Other nucleotide sequences from this sample produce the same CDR3. This chain links TRBV2 with TRBJ2-7; D unclear. Sequenced: memory CD4+ T cells from PBMCs. The subset denotes: CD45RA-negative fraction. The sequence was obtained from a man younger than 35 in good health. Some clones in this sample may be carry-over from other donors' samples. CDR3 sequence: CASGDYEQYF. The CDR3 coding sequence is TGTGCCAGCGGGGACTACGAGCAGTACTTC.